This record covers a single T cell receptor beta chain. Its target is unknown. This sample is part of a study of cytomegalovirus exposure and HLA in healthy donors. The repertoire was sequenced with immunoSEQ multiplex PCR; TCRdb's copy has only in-frame clones and lacks some. Of 100,000 to 150,000 clones listed, around 94% are singletons. The donors were members of the 120-subject validation cohort (separate from the approximately 670-subject first cohort). Study conclusions and caveats: First-cohort TCR clusters tended to co-occur in the approximately 110 validation repertoires, a later analysis found.

Sequenced material: PBMCs. This sequence originates from a woman between 18 and 29 years old in good health and CMV-seronegative.

The CDR3 is CASSHPTGQMNGYTF. CDR3 DNA: TGTGCCAGCAGCCACCCCACAGGCCAAATGAACGGCTACACCTTC. V gene TRBV4-2 combines with J gene TRBJ1-2, with D perhaps matching TRBD1 (5 bases). V was clipped by 3 bases and J by 8 bases, with 19 bases between them. In germline, CDR1 is LGHNA, CDR2 YNFKEQ. The CDR3 extends over 15 amino acids.